This T cell receptor beta chain was sequenced in a study of human T cells and chemical hapten exposure. This clonotype was detected a few times. V lost 2 bases, J lost 8 bases, and 5 bases stayed unmatched. Germline V gene data show CDR1 as KGHSH and CDR2 as LQKENI. This CDR3 is built from 14 residues. TCRdb re-derived calls from the RACE reads in MiXCR, one entry per CDR3 protein. The sample includes 180,000 or so distinct CDR3 sequences, approximately 15% of them seen just once. As for time point: patch test 1, 2 weeks after DPC sensitization. Treatment noted: therapeutic diphenylcyclopropenone sensitization with weekly scalp DPC.

The sequence came from a woman under 40 with alopecia areata. Some clones in this sample may be carry-over from other donors' samples. This sample comprised whole blood, obtained in connection with sensitization to the hapten diphenylcyclopropenone (DPC). This sequence joins TRBV18 and TRBJ1-4, with TRBD1 matching over 7 bases. The CDR3 DNA reads TGTGCCAGCTCACCAGACAGGGTGGCGGAAAAACTGTTTTTT. This translates into CASSPDRVAEKLFF.